One and the same sample provided the 16 T cell receptor beta chains below, sequenced in a study of PD-1 blockade in classical Hodgkin lymphoma (dated by TCRdb to about 2020). The time point label here, explained by the study, means: cycle 4 day 1 (C4D1), after 6 weeks of nivolumab. Every trial patient had relapsed following autologous stem cell transplantation, and prior brentuximab vedotin exposure was what differed among cohorts A, B and C. Library generation was performed with the immunoSEQ multiplex PCR assay. TCRdb limited this immuneACCESS table to in-frame rearrangements with V and J called. A share of clones is missing; checked studies link under half to unresolved V genes, and the rest is unexplained. The sample data list approximately 61,000 clones, and 87% of these were observed just once. 6.5% to 9% of the sample is taken by the ten largest. The sequences come from peripheral blood mononuclear cells (PBMCs), collected before the fourth cycle of nivolumab. The receptors derive from a human donor with classical Hodgkin lymphoma.

The V call is TRBV6-1, the J call TRBJ2-5; D call uncertain. The V gene lost 1 base and the J gene lost 1 base, with 7 bases spanning the gap. The CDR3 sequence is 14 residues long. Germline CDR1 and CDR2: MNHNS and SASEGT. The DNA for the CDR3 is TGTGCCAGCAGTGAAGGGCCCACCCAAGAGACCCAGTACTTC. Protein product: CASSEGPTQETQYF.

The CDR3 spells CASTPTVGAGEQYF. For the CDR3, the DNA is TGCGCCAGCACCCCGACAGTCGGGGCCGGCGAGCAGTACTTC. The genes are TRBV5-1 and TRBJ2-7, with D possibly called TRBD1 or TRBD2 (5 bases each). The germline CDR1 and CDR2 sequences are SGHRS and YFSETQ. This CDR3 spans 14 amino acids. V lost 6 bases, J lost 6 bases, and 19 bases lay in between.

The genes are TRBV5-1 and TRBJ1-3, with 7 nucleotides matching TRBD1. The CDR3 length is 16 residues. From germline, CDR1 is SGHRS and CDR2 YFSETQ. The V gene end was trimmed by 0 bases and the J gene end by 2 bases; junction bases not matched to a gene: 5. The CDR3 protein is CASSLAPQGAGNTIYF. The CDR3, as DNA: TGCGCCAGCAGCTTGGCCCCCCAGGGGGCTGGAAACACCATATATTTT.

The chain joins TRBV5-1 to TRBJ1-5, with D uncertain. Germline V gene sequence: CDR1 SGHRS, CDR2 YFSETQ. This CDR3 region has 15 residues. V was trimmed by 0 bases and J by 1 base, leaving 8 bases between them. The chain's CDR3 is CASSLAGRSNQPQHF. The CDR3 DNA is TGCGCCAGCAGCTTGGCCGGTAGGAGCAATCAGCCCCAGCATTTT.

The chain combines TRBV5-1 with TRBJ2-2, with 7 bases fitting TRBD1. CDR3 length equals 15 residues. Per the germline V gene, CDR1 is SGHRS and CDR2 is YFSETQ. V trimming: 4 bases; J trimming: 1 base; junction bases outside the gene matches: 4. This CDR3 reads CASSRQGWNTGELFF. CDR3 in DNA: TGCGCCAGCAGCCGACAGGGTTGGAACACCGGGGAGCTGTTTTTT. The full variable domain, rest sourced from reference TRBV5-1 and TRBJ2-2, is KAGVTQTPRYLIKTRGQQVTLSCSPISGHRSVSWYQQTPGQGLQFLFEYFSETQRNKGNFPGRFSGRQFSNSRSEMNVSTLELGDSALYLCASSRQGWNTGELFFGEGSRLTVL.

This chain uses TRBV6-5 with TRBJ2-5; possible D gene TRBD1, 6 bases. V was cut by 6 bases and J by 4 bases, with 12 bases left in between. CDR1 and CDR2 (germline): MNHEY, SVGAGI. The CDR3 is made up of 13 amino acids. CDR3 coding DNA: TGTGCCAGCAGAAGGACAGTTGGAGAGACCCAGTACTTC. Residues: CASRRTVGETQYF.

V and J are TRBV7-8 and TRBJ1-5; D not certain. There are 17 residues in the CDR3. CDR1 and CDR2 from the germline V gene are SGHVS and FQNEAQ. V dropped 0 bases and J dropped 5 bases, with 17 bases sitting between them. The CDR3, as DNA: TGTGCCAGCAGCTTAGCGTTCGGCTACCGAATGGATCAGCCCCAGCATTTT. As protein: CASSLAFGYRMDQPQHF.

The chain joins TRBV7-6 to TRBJ1-1; D unclear. Germline CDR1 reads SGHVS; CDR2 reads FNYEAQ. With 0 bases removed from V and 4 bases from J, the gap between germline ends came to 18 bases. CDR3 length equals 17 residues. CDR3 protein: CASSLASSGGWTTEAFF. The CDR3 region has the DNA TGTGCCAGCAGCTTAGCCTCTTCGGGAGGATGGACCACTGAAGCTTTCTTT.

The chain recombines TRBV28 with TRBJ2-7, with D unresolved. Germline CDR1 is MDHEN and CDR2 is SYDVKM. V lost 8 bases to trimming and J lost 7 bases, with 18 bases between them. The CDR3 has 13 residues. CDR3 region: CASFGSWVWEQYF. The CDR3 DNA is TGTGCCAGCTTCGGGTCTTGGGTGTGGGAGCAGTACTTC. The full variable domain, completed using reference TRBV28 and TRBJ2-7, is DVKVTQSSRYLVKRTGEKVFLECVQDMDHENMFWYRQDPGLGLRLIYFSYDVKMKEKGDIPEGYSVSREKKERFSLILESASTNQTSMYLCASFGSWVWEQYFGPGTRLTVT.

The V call is TRBV7-9, the J call TRBJ2-7; D unresolved. CDR3 length: 13 amino acids. V was trimmed by 2 bases and J by 4 bases, leaving 9 bases between them. The germline V gene encodes CDR1 SEHNR and CDR2 FQNEAQ (reference sequence). In nucleotides, the CDR3 is TGTGCCAGCAGCTTATATGGACCATACGAGCAGTACTTC. Translated: CASSLYGPYEQYF. The whole variable domain, filled in from reference TRBV7-9 and TRBJ2-7, reads DTGVSQNPRHKITKRGQNVTFRCDPISEHNRLYWYRQTLGQGPEFLTYFQNEAQLEKSRLLSDRFSAERPKGSFSTLEIQRTEQGDSAMYLCASSLYGPYEQYFGPGTRLTVT.

This chain connects TRBV5-5 to TRBJ2-2; 8 bases align to TRBD1. The ends lost 4 bases at V and 5 bases at J; junction bases unmatched: 1. Germline loops: CDR1 SGHKS, CDR2 YYEKEE (reference sequence). The CDR3 is 13 amino acids. The CDR3 nucleotides are TGTGCCAGCAGCCACAGGGGGACCGGGGAGCTGTTTTTT. Translating it yields CASSHRGTGELFF. The entire variable domain, with the rest obtained from reference TRBV5-5 and TRBJ2-2, is as follows: DAGVTQSPTHLIKTRGQQVTLRCSPISGHKSVSWYQQVLGQGPQFIFQYYEKEERGRGNFPDRFSARQFPNYSSELNVNALLLGDSALYLCASSHRGTGELFFGEGSRLTVL.

The chain carries TRBV27 and TRBJ2-7; either TRBD1 or TRBD2 may fit D (5 bases each). The CDR3 runs to 13 residues. V lost 4 bases and J 4 bases, leaving 11 bases between the germline ends. Per the germline V gene, CDR1 is MNHEY and CDR2 is SMNVEV (reference sequence). This CDR3 is CASSSGTLYEQYF. CDR3 coding DNA: TGTGCCAGCAGTTCCGGGACCCTTTACGAGCAGTACTTC.

This sequence joins TRBV6-7 and TRBJ2-7; TRBD1 matches 9 bases. TRBV6-7 is an ORF; its function is uncertain. The CDR3 covers 14 residues. V shed 2 bases, J shed 6 bases, and the junction held 5 bases outside the gene matches. The CDR3 is CASSYPGQGGEQYF. The CDR3 nucleotides are TGTGCCAGCAGTTACCCGGGACAGGGCGGCGAGCAGTACTTC.

This sequence joins TRBV11-2 and TRBJ1-1; 7 bases fit TRBD1. Germline V CDR1 and CDR2: SGHAT, FQNNGV. The CDR3 is 15 residues long. With V trimmed by 3 bases and J by 1 base, 5 bases remained unmatched. The chain's CDR3 is CASSFYRGPNTEAFF. CDR3 nucleotide sequence: TGTGCCAGCAGCTTCTACAGGGGCCCGAACACTGAAGCTTTCTTT.

The chain recombines TRBV7-9 with TRBJ2-7; no reliable D call. Germline-derived CDR1 and CDR2 are SEHNR and FQNEAQ (reference sequence). This CDR3 region has 13 residues. V was clipped by 4 bases and J by 6 bases, with 13 bases between them. The CDR3 nucleotides read TGTGCCAGCAGCTCAACTCCAGCTCCCGAGCAGTACTTC. The encoded protein is CASSSTPAPEQYF. Based on the CDR3 plus reference TRBV7-9 and TRBJ2-7, the full variable domain is DTGVSQNPRHKITKRGQNVTFRCDPISEHNRLYWYRQTLGQGPEFLTYFQNEAQLEKSRLLSDRFSAERPKGSFSTLEIQRTEQGDSAMYLCASSSTPAPEQYFGPGTRLTVT.

The rearrangement joins TRBV5-1 to TRBJ1-2; 9 bases line up with TRBD1. This CDR3 has 15 amino acids. Germline trimming cut 1 base from V and 6 bases from J; bases unmatched to any gene: 7. Germline V gives CDR1 SGHRS, CDR2 YFSETQ. For the CDR3, the DNA is TGCGCCAGCAGCTTGCCCTTACAGGGGGCGGATGGCTACACCTTC. Translating gives CASSLPLQGADGYTF.